The rows below give T cell receptor beta chains drawn from one sample of a study of post-analysis software for immune sequencing data. Via MiXCR, TCRdb re-called the PCR reads, giving one row per CDR3 protein. The table includes approximately 730,000 distinct CDR3 sequences, approximately 44% detected once. Sequenced sample: blood. Source of these receptors: a girl under 18 with multiple sclerosis. CDR3s include the opening cysteine and the closing phenylalanine or tryptophan. Fields, in order: V gene, J gene, D gene, clone size, CDR3 protein, CDR3 DNA. The D gene is left open where the match is weak. Size tells how often a clone was seen (once, few, many) or the class of an expanded clone, and some rows leave it out.

TRBV30,TRBJ1-2,TRBD1,-,CAGGTGGGYTF,TGTGCCGGCGGGACAGGGGGAGGCTACACCTTC
TRBV27,TRBJ2-7,TRBD2,-,CASSAPSAGDEQYF,TGTGCCAGCAGTGCCCCCTCCGCGGGAGACGAGCAGTACTTC
TRBV3-1,TRBJ2-7,TRBD2,-,CASSPGLAPYEQYF,TGTGCCAGCAGCCCGGGACTAGCGCCCTACGAGCAGTACTTC
TRBV20-1,TRBJ2-3,-,-,CSARRVTDTQYF,TGCAGTGCTAGACGGGTGACAGATACGCAGTATTTT
TRBV5-1,TRBJ2-1,TRBD2,-,CASSSNGLAPRGNEQFF,TGCGCCAGCAGCTCTAACGGACTAGCCCCAAGGGGCAATGAGCAGTTCTTC
TRBV7-8,TRBJ1-2,-,-,CAIRQEQEKGYTF,TGTGCCATCCGACAGGAACAGGAGAAAGGCTACACCTTC
TRBV11-2,TRBJ1-2,-,few,CASSLVAGNYGYTF,TGTGCCAGCAGCTTAGTCGCAGGGAACTATGGCTACACCTTC
TRBV6-5,TRBJ2-3,TRBD2,few,CASSYSRLAGGGSDWYF,TGTGCCAGCAGTTACTCGAGGCTAGCGGGAGGGGGATCGGATTGGTATTTT
TRBV10-2,TRBJ2-2,-,-,CASSEQDLAPWGELFF,TGCGCCAGCAGTGAGCAGGACCTTGCTCCGTGGGGGGAGCTGTTTTTT
TRBV5-1,TRBJ1-2,-,-,CASSSRTTGISNYGYTF,TGCGCCAGCAGCTCAAGGACCACGGGGATCTCTAACTATGGCTACACCTTC
TRBV11-2,TRBJ2-3,-,few,CASRDTDTQYF,TGTGCCAGCAGAGACACAGATACGCAGTATTTT
TRBV20-1,TRBJ1-6,TRBD1,-,CSAWDRVSPLHF,TGCAGTGCTTGGGACAGGGTATCACCCCTCCACTTT
TRBV7-9,TRBJ2-1,-,few,CASSRGTNNEQFF,TGTGCCAGCAGCAGGGGGACGAACAATGAGCAGTTCTTC
TRBV20-1,TRBJ2-1,-,few,CSARDKGNYNEQFF,TGCAGTGCTAGAGATAAGGGCAACTACAATGAGCAGTTCTTC
TRBV6-6,TRBJ2-7,TRBD2,few,CASRYTSAGSSYEQYF,TGTGCCAGCAGGTATACTAGCGCGGGGTCCTCCTACGAGCAGTACTTC
TRBV4-3,TRBJ2-1,-,few,CASSQDSDSNEQFF,TGCGCCAGCAGCCAAGATTCCGACTCAAATGAGCAGTTCTTC
TRBV7-9,TRBJ1-2,-,-,CASSLEAGLHYGYTF,TGTGCCAGCAGCTTAGAGGCGGGTTTGCACTATGGCTACACCTTC
TRBV30,TRBJ2-3,-,-,CAWSPVTDTQYF,TGTGCCTGGAGTCCGGTTACAGATACGCAGTATTTT
TRBV25-1,TRBJ1-1,TRBD1,-,CASSEPTRTGGTEAFF,TGTGCCAGCAGTGAACCTACCCGGACAGGGGGAACTGAAGCTTTCTTT
TRBV29-1,TRBJ2-7,-,few,CSVLKGPYEQYF,TGCAGCGTTCTTAAGGGGCCCTACGAGCAGTACTTC